Included here is one T cell receptor beta chain sequence, with context. Deletions cut 6 bases from V and 0 bases from J, with 10 bases between. This CDR3 comprises 14 residues. From germline, CDR1 is SGHVS and CDR2 FQNEAQ. These data belong to a study of control samples from healthy donors and cancer patients. Generated by immunoSEQ multiplex PCR, the TCRdb table keeps only in-frame clones and is missing some. The table lists roughly 150,000 clones, 93% of them singletons. The chain joins TRBV7-8 to TRBJ2-3, with D unclear. This TCR came from a man aged 18-30 years in good health. Sequencing input: blood. Here the CDR3 reads CASSLGSSTDTQYF. The CDR3 DNA follows: TGTGCCAGCAGTCTAGGATCTAGCACAGATACGCAGTATTTT.